These 15 T cell receptor beta chains were sequenced from one sample in a study of Tregs in tolerant kidney transplant recipients. Using immunoSEQ multiplex PCR, the repertoire was profiled, and TCRdb retains in-frame clones only, with some absent. The sample lists about 100,000 clones; 80% to 95% were seen once. The source was CD4+ T cells from blood, collected before the transplant. Receptors were obtained from a human donor who received a combined kidney and bone marrow transplant.

This clone was observed a handful of times. The chain recombines TRBV30 with TRBJ1-1; D not certain. Germline V gene lookup returns CDR1 GTSNPN and CDR2 SVGIG (reference sequence). This CDR3 is 13 amino acids long. Deletions cut 1 base from V and 2 bases from J, with 8 bases between. The chain's CDR3 is CAWSGGFNTEAFF. For the CDR3, the DNA is TGTGCCTGGAGTGGAGGGTTCAACACTGAAGCTTTCTTT.

V and J are TRBV7-9 and TRBJ1-3; 7 bases agree with TRBD1. This CDR3 spans 14 amino acids. With V trimmed by 5 bases and J by 2 bases, 3 bases remained unmatched. Germline V gene data show CDR1 as SEHNR and CDR2 as FQNEAQ (reference sequence). CDR3 nucleotide sequence: TGTGCCAGCAGCACCGGGACAGCTGGAAACACCATATATTTT. It translates to CASSTGTAGNTIYF.

The genes are TRBV19 and TRBJ1-1, with D unresolved. This CDR3 is built from 14 residues. The ends were cut back, 0 bases at V and 0 bases at J, with 5 bases in the middle. The V gene's germline CDR1 is LNHDA and CDR2 SQIVND (reference sequence). CDR3 sequence (DNA): TGTGCCAGTAGTATAGAGAGGATGAACACTGAAGCTTTCTTT. It codes for CASSIERMNTEAFF.

This chain joins TRBV7-2 and TRBJ1-2, with D perhaps TRBD1 (5 bases). The V and J ends lost 2 bases and 2 bases respectively, with 9 bases between them. The germline V gene encodes CDR1 SGHTA and CDR2 FQGNSA. The CDR3 is 14 amino acids. As DNA, the CDR3 is TGTGCCAGCAGCTTACAGGGAATAAACTATGGCTACACCTTC. Translated, it gives CASSLQGINYGYTF.

The chain has TRBV29-1 and TRBJ2-2, with a tentative D call TRBD1 (6 bases). The V and J ends lost 4 bases and 11 bases respectively, with 11 bases between them. Germline V lookup: CDR1 SQVTM, CDR2 ANQGSEA. The CDR3 is made up of 11 amino acids. The CDR3 sequence: CSVGQALELFF. CDR3 DNA sequence: TGCAGCGTTGGACAGGCCTTAGAGCTGTTTTTT.

This clone was counted at least ten times. The J gene is TRBJ1-2, the V gene TRBV19, with 9 bases lining up with TRBD1. Trimming removed 11 bases from V and 4 bases from J; junction bases left unmatched: 14. This CDR3 contains 15 residues. Looked up from germline, CDR1 is LNHDA and CDR2 is SQIVND (reference sequence). The CDR3 DNA sequence: TGTGCCTCTCACGCCTCCGGGACAGGGTTCTATGGCTACACCTTC. It yields the protein CASHASGTGFYGYTF.

The rearrangement uses TRBV4-2 and TRBJ2-7, with D perhaps matching TRBD1 (5 bases). Trimming removed 1 base at V and 1 base at J, with 11 bases between. Germline V gene lookup returns CDR1 LGHNA and CDR2 YNFKEQ. The CDR3 spans 15 residues. CDR3 DNA sequence: TGTGCCAGCAGCCAAGTCCAGGGCATATCCTACGAGCAGTACTTC. Residues: CASSQVQGISYEQYF.

A word on this clone: A junction boundary mismatches the germline segment, possibly from a read error. The sample contains more than one DNA sequence encoding this CDR3. The chain has TRBV4-1 and TRBJ1-6; 7 nucleotides agree with TRBD1. This CDR3 contains 14 residues. Germline assignment: CDR1 MGHRA and CDR2 YSYEKL. This CDR3 is CASSRDRSNSPLHF. As DNA, the CDR3 is TGCGCCAGCAGCAGGGACAGAAGTAATTCCCCCCTCCACTTT.

This sequence joins TRBV7-2 and TRBJ2-3; TRBD1 might be the D (5 bases). Trimming removed 1 base from V and 4 bases from J, with 12 bases in between. The germline gives CDR1 SGHTA, CDR2 FQGNSA. This CDR3 contains 15 residues. The CDR3 sequence is CASSLDPGRSDTQYF. CDR3 coding DNA: TGTGCCAGCAGCTTAGATCCAGGGCGATCAGATACGCAGTATTTT.

This clone was recorded only once. V usage is TRBV14 and J usage is TRBJ2-6, with 8 bases fitting TRBD1. Trimming removed 3 bases from V and 0 bases from J; junction bases left unmatched: 10. Germline CDR1 and CDR2: SGHDN and FVKESK. This CDR3 is built from 19 residues. The CDR3 DNA sequence: TGTGCCAGCAGCCATGATCGGCGACAGGGGCGCTCTGGGGCCAACGTCCTGACTTTC. Translated: CASSHDRRQGRSGANVLTF.

The CDR3 coding sequence is TGTGCCAGCAGCTTAGAATACAGGGAATCTGGAAACACCATATATTTT. This sequence encodes CASSLEYRESGNTIYF. The genes are TRBV7-2 and TRBJ1-3; D perhaps matches TRBD1 (6 bases). Trimming stripped 1 base from V and 1 base from J, with 11 bases between. The CDR3 is made up of 16 amino acids. Germline-derived CDR1 and CDR2 are SGHTA and FQGNSA. Together with reference TRBV7-2 and TRBJ1-3, the CDR3 gives the full variable domain: GAGVSQSPSNKVTEKGKDVELRCDPISGHTALYWYRQSLGQGLEFLIYFQGNSAPDKSGLPSDRFSAERTGGSVSTLTIQRTQQEDSAVYLCASSLEYRESGNTIYFGEGSWLTVV.

The count of this clone is one. Other nucleotide sequences in the sample specify the same CDR3. The genes are TRBV11-1 and TRBJ2-5, with 10 bases lining up with TRBD1. The CDR3 is 13 residues long. Trimming cost V 5 bases and J 5 bases; bases outside gene matches: 2. Germline V gene data show CDR1 as SGHAT and CDR2 as FQDESV (reference sequence). CDR3 nucleotides: TGTGCCAGCAGCCGGGACAGGGGTGAGACCCAGTACTTC. Its translation: CASSRDRGETQYF.

The chain is built from TRBV6-5 and TRBJ2-7, with 9 bases fitting TRBD2. Per germline, CDR1 MNHEY and CDR2 SVGAGI. V shed 10 bases and J 3 bases; nucleotides not matched to a gene: 7. The CDR3 contains 13 residues. CDR3 protein: CATSLAGYYEQYF. CDR3 in DNA: TGTGCCACATCCCTAGCGGGGTACTACGAGCAGTACTTC.

This chain links TRBV9 with TRBJ2-1, with 8 bases identical to TRBD2. The germline gives CDR1 SGDLS, CDR2 YYNGEE. Losses at the gene ends were 0 bases for V and 4 bases for J; bases not matched to a gene: 9. The CDR3 consists of 17 residues. CDR3 loop: CASSVAASGPGYNEQFF. As DNA, the CDR3 is TGTGCCAGCAGCGTAGCGGCTAGCGGGCCGGGGTACAATGAGCAGTTCTTC.

V is TRBV2 and J is TRBJ2-1, with D uncertain. Per the germline V gene, CDR1 is SNHLY and CDR2 is FYNNEI. The CDR3 is 14 amino acids. V was shortened by 4 bases and J by 7 bases, with 14 bases between the two germline ends. The CDR3 DNA is TGTGCCAGCAGTGCCCTACATATCGGGAATGAGCAGTTCTTC. It encodes CASSALHIGNEQFF.